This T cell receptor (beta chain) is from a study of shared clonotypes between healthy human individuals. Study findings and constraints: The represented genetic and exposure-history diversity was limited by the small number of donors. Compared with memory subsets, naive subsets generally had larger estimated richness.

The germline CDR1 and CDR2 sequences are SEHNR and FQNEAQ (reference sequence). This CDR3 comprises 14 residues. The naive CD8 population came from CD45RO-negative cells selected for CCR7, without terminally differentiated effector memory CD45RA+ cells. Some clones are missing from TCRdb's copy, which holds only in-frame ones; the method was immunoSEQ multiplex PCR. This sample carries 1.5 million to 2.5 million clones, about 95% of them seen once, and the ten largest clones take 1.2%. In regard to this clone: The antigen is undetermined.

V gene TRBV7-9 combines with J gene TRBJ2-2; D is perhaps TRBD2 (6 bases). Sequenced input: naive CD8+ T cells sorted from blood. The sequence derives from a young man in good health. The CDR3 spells CADGETGEAGELFF. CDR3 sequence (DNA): TGTGCAGATGGGGAGACGGGAGAGGCCGGGGAGCTGTTTTTT.